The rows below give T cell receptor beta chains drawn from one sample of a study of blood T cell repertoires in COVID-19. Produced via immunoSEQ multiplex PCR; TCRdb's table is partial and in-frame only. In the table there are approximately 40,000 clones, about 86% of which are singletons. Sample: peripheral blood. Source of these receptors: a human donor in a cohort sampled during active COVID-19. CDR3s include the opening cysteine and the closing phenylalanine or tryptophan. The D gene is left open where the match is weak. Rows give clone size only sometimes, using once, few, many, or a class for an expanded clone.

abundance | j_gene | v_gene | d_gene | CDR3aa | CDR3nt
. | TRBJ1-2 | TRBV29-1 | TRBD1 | CSVEDRGNYGYTF | TGCAGCGTTGAAGACAGGGGGAACTATGGCTACACCTTC
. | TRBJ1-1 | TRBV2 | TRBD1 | CASRETGTVNTEAFF | TGTGCCAGCAGGGAAACCGGGACAGTGAACACTGAAGCTTTCTTT
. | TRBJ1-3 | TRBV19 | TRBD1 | CASTPDRGYGNTIYF | TGTGCCAGTACTCCGGACAGGGGGTATGGAAACACCATATATTTT
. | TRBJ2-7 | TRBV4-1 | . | CASSPRSSGVPYEQYF | TGCGCCAGCAGCCCCAGATCATCGGGGGTCCCCTACGAGCAGTACTTC
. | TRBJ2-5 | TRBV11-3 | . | CASSSTQGQETQYF | TGTGCCAGCAGCTCCACACAGGGCCAAGAGACCCAGTACTTC
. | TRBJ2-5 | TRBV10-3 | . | CAISESAGKETQYF | TGTGCCATCAGTGAGTCGGCAGGGAAGGAGACCCAGTACTTC
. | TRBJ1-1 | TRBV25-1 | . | CASSEYGLNTEAFF | TGTGCCAGCAGTGAATATGGACTAAACACTGAAGCTTTCTTT
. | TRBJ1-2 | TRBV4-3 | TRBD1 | CASSRGQGNNYGYTF | TGCGCCAGCAGCCGTGGACAGGGGAATAACTATGGCTACACCTTC
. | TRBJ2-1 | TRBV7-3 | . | CASSSPGNEQFF | TGTGCCAGCAGCTCACCCGGCAATGAGCAGTTCTTC
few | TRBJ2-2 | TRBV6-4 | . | CASSTQGTGELFF | TGTGCCAGCAGTACCCAGGGGACCGGGGAGCTGTTTTTT
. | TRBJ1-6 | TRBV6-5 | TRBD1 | CATTIGQANSPLHF | TGTGCCACTACAATCGGACAGGCGAATTCACCCCTCCACTTT
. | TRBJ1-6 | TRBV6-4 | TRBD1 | CASSDSNRGRSPLHF | TGTGCCAGCAGTGACTCGAACAGGGGTCGATCACCCCTCCACTTT
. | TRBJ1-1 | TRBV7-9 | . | CASSPRGGDTEAFF | TGTGCCAGCAGCCCGAGGGGGGGGGACACTGAAGCTTTCTTT
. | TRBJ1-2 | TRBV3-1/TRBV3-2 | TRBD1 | CASSLGTGLYGYTF | TGTGCCAGCAGCCTTGGGACAGGGCTCTATGGCTACACCTTC
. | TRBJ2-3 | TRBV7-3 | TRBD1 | CASSFAQGKADTQYF | TGTGCCAGCAGCTTTGCACAGGGGAAGGCAGATACGCAGTATTTT
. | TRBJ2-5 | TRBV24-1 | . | CATSDPTVQETQYF | TGTGCCACCAGTGATCCGACAGTCCAAGAGACCCAGTACTTC
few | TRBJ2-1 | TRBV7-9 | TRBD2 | CAKTSGAYNEQFF | TGTGCCAAGACTAGCGGGGCTTACAATGAGCAGTTCTTC
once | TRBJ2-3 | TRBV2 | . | CANSIESTDTQYF | TGTGCCAACAGCATCGAGAGCACAGATACGCAGTATTTT
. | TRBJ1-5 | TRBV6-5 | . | CASSYSADQPQHF | TGTGCCAGCAGTTACTCAGCGGATCAGCCCCAGCATTTT
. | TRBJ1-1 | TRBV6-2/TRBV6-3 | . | CASSYGSTGNTEAFF | TGTGCCAGCAGTTACGGTTCGACAGGGAACACTGAAGCTTTCTTT
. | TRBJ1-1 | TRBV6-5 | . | CASSYRGSSEAFF | TGTGCCAGCAGTTACCGCGGTTCATCTGAAGCTTTCTTT